These T cell receptor beta chains were read from a single sample in a study of control samples from healthy donors and cancer patients. The protocol was immunoSEQ multiplex PCR, while the TCRdb copy is restricted to in-frame clones and leaves out a portion. The table has 26,000 or so clones, roughly 89% seen once; the top ten hold 9.5% to 15%. Sequenced input: PBMCs. The receptors were gathered from a man between 45 and 60 years old with lung cancer. Both conserved end residues are part of each CDR3. The D gene is left open where the match is weak. Where a row states a size, it is once, few, many or the class of an expanded clone; other rows omit it.

j_call	clone_size	d_call	v_call	cdr3_nt	cdr3_aa
TRBJ2-3	NA	TRBD2	TRBV5-1	TGCGCCACCGCCCTGGGAAGCGGGGGGGCCGTCGGCACAGATACGCAGTATTTT	CATALGSGGAVGTDTQYF
TRBJ2-5	NA	NA	TRBV6-2/TRBV6-3	TGTGCCAGCAGCCTGACAGACCAGAAGACCCAGTACTTC	CASSLTDQKTQYF
TRBJ2-1	NA	TRBD1	TRBV2	TGTGCCAGCAGTGAGAGAGACCGGGACAGATACTACAATGAGCAGTTCTTC	CASSERDRDRYYNEQFF
TRBJ2-5	NA	NA	TRBV20-1	TGCAGTGCTGTGGGGTCAGAGACCCAGTACTTC	CSAVGSETQYF
TRBJ1-2	NA	TRBD1	TRBV19	TGTGCCAGTAGTAGCGAAGCGACAGGGAGCGATGGCTACACCTTC	CASSSEATGSDGYTF
TRBJ2-7	NA	TRBD1	TRBV10-3	TGTGCCATCAGTGATAGGACAGGGGCTCACGAGCAGTACTTC	CAISDRTGAHEQYF
TRBJ1-1	NA	NA	TRBV15	TGTGCCACCCAAAATAGAAACACTGAAGCTTTCTTT	CATQNRNTEAFF
TRBJ2-7	NA	NA	TRBV7-6	TGTGCCAGCAGCTACCAGGTACATTACGAGCAGTACTTC	CASSYQVHYEQYF
TRBJ2-2	NA	NA	TRBV19	TGTGCCACGGCCTGGTCTCAAGCCGGGGAGCTGTTTTTT	CATAWSQAGELFF
TRBJ2-2	NA	NA	TRBV2	TGTGCCAGCAGACCCATCCCCACCGGGGAGCTGTTTTTT	CASRPIPTGELFF
TRBJ1-4	NA	NA	TRBV30	TGTGCCTGGGGTATCGGTAATGAAAAACTGTTTTTT	CAWGIGNEKLFF
TRBJ2-5	NA	NA	TRBV3-1/TRBV3-2	TGTGCCAGCAGCCGCAGGGTTGAGACCCAGTACTTC	CASSRRVETQYF
TRBJ2-3	NA	NA	TRBV2	TGTGCCAGCAGGAGTCCTGGACTTAGCACAGATACGCAGTATTTT	CASRSPGLSTDTQYF
TRBJ1-1	NA	NA	TRBV10-2	TGCGCCAGCAGTGAGTCTCTGGGGTGGGGGGACACTGAAGCTTTCTTT	CASSESLGWGDTEAFF
TRBJ1-2	NA	TRBD1	TRBV5-1	TGCGCCAGCAGCGCTCGACCTGGCCATATCCCGGGACAGGGAAAGGTTGGCTACACCTTC	CASSARPGHIPGQGKVGYTF
TRBJ1-1	NA	NA	TRBV7-9	TGTGCCAGCAGCTGGGGGAACACTGAAGCTTTCTTT	CASSWGNTEAFF
TRBJ1-4	NA	NA	TRBV4-3	TGCGCCAGCAGCCAAAATGTGGCAGGGGATTCTGAAAAACTGTTTTTT	CASSQNVAGDSEKLFF
TRBJ1-4	NA	NA	TRBV28	TGTGCCAGCAGCCAAGGGCAGGATGAAAAACTGTTTTTT	CASSQGQDEKLFF
TRBJ1-1	once	NA	TRBV10-3	TGTGCCATCGGAAGCGGAGGCGCTGAAGCTTTCTTT	CAIGSGGAEAFF
TRBJ2-7	once	TRBD1	TRBV2	TGTGCCAGCGGGACCGCCGGACAGGGGGCCTACGAGCAGTACTTC	CASGTAGQGAYEQYF
TRBJ1-1	NA	TRBD1	TRBV18	TGTGCCAGCTCACCGGACAGGGATTCGGCTGAAGCTTTCTTT	CASSPDRDSAEAFF
TRBJ2-7	NA	NA	TRBV12-5	TGTGCTAGTGGTTTGGACTCCTACGAGCAGTACTTC	CASGLDSYEQYF
TRBJ2-7	NA	TRBD1	TRBV6-5	TGTGCCAGCAGCTCCTACAGGGGTGCCATGGGCGAGCAGTACTTC	CASSSYRGAMGEQYF
TRBJ2-3	NA	NA	TRBV5-6	TGTGCCAGCAGGTGGGGTGGGGCCGCTACGCAGTATTTT	CASRWGGAATQYF
TRBJ1-3	NA	NA	TRBV27	TGTGCCAGCAGTCCGTCGGGGAACTCTGGAAACACCATATATTTT	CASSPSGNSGNTIYF
TRBJ2-7	once	NA	TRBV18	TGTGCCAGCTCACCCGCCCGACAGTATTCCTACGAGCAGTACTTC	CASSPARQYSYEQYF
TRBJ2-6	NA	NA	TRBV24-1	TGTGCCACCAGTGAGACAGCTTCTGGGGCCAACGTCCTGACTTTC	CATSETASGANVLTF
TRBJ1-1	NA	NA	TRBV2	TGTGCCAGCAGTGTAGAGTTGAACACTGAAGCTTTCTTT	CASSVELNTEAFF
TRBJ1-1	NA	TRBD1	TRBV7-3	TGTGCCAGCAGCTCCAGGGGGTCGAACACTGAAGCTTTCTTT	CASSSRGSNTEAFF
TRBJ1-2	NA	NA	TRBV10-3	TGTGCCATCAGTGAGACAGGAAACTATGGCTACACCTTC	CAISETGNYGYTF
TRBJ1-4	NA	TRBD1	TRBV12-3/TRBV12-4	TGTGCCAGCAGGCCAGGGACAGCCGAAAAACTGTTTTTT	CASRPGTAEKLFF
TRBJ1-2	NA	TRBD1	TRBV28	TGTGCCAGCGGGGGACAGCCCCCCTATGGCTACACCTTC	CASGGQPPYGYTF
TRBJ2-1	once	TRBD2	TRBV5-1	TGCGCCAGCAGCTTGACAATGACTAGCGGGGATGTCGGTGAGCAGTTCTTC	CASSLTMTSGDVGEQFF
TRBJ2-1	NA	NA	TRBV4-1	TGCGCCAGCAGCGCGACAGGCTACAATGAGCAGTTCTTC	CASSATGYNEQFF
TRBJ1-1	NA	NA	TRBV4-1	TGCGCCAGCAGCCACATGTACGACGGCACTGAAGCTTTCTTT	CASSHMYDGTEAFF
TRBJ1-5	NA	NA	TRBV7-2	TGTGCCAGCAGCTTCCTAAATCAGCCCCAGCATTTT	CASSFLNQPQHF
TRBJ1-1	once	NA	TRBV6-5	TGTGCCAGTCTGTTAGGGGCGAACACTGAAGCTTTCTTT	CASLLGANTEAFF
TRBJ2-7	NA	NA	TRBV2	TGTGCCAGCAGTGAGGTGGTTACCTCCTACGAGCAGTACTTC	CASSEVVTSYEQYF
TRBJ1-4	NA	TRBD1	TRBV7-2	TGTGCCAGCAGCCCGACCAGACAGGGGTTGGGTGAAAAACTGTTTTTT	CASSPTRQGLGEKLFF
TRBJ1-1	NA	NA	TRBV6-5	TGTGCCAGCAGTTACTCGGGAAATTTGAACACTGAAGCTTTCTTT	CASSYSGNLNTEAFF
TRBJ2-5	NA	TRBD1	TRBV2	TGTGCCAGCGGGGGACAGCCCCAAGAGACCCAGTACTTC	CASGGQPQETQYF
TRBJ2-5	NA	TRBD1	TRBV6-5	TGTGCCAGCAGTCGCCAGGGGGGACAGGGTAGTGACTTC	CASSRQGGQGSDF
TRBJ1-2	NA	NA	TRBV9	TGTGCCAGCAGCCCCTCCCAGGCTGGGGCAAATGGTGACTATGGCTACACCTTC	CASSPSQAGANGDYGYTF
TRBJ1-2	once	NA	TRBV9	TGTGCCAGCAGCGTGGGTGCCACAAGCTACACCTTC	CASSVGATSYTF
TRBJ1-2	NA	NA	TRBV30	TGTGCCTGGAGTGCGGGGTTTAGGGACTACACCTTC	CAWSAGFRDYTF
TRBJ2-5	NA	TRBD1	TRBV7-9	TGTGCCAGCAGCTCCCGCACAGGGGCGGATGAGACCCAGTACTTC	CASSSRTGADETQYF
TRBJ2-1	few	NA	TRBV19	TGTGCCAGTAGTCATCCGGGCGACAATGAGCAGTTCTTC	CASSHPGDNEQFF
TRBJ1-2	NA	NA	TRBV12-3/TRBV12-4	TGTGCCAGCAGCCAAGGTACTAACTATGGCTACACCTTC	CASSQGTNYGYTF